The 9 T cell receptor beta chains given below trace back to one sample, sequenced in a study of blood T cell repertoires in COVID-19. Libraries were prepared by immunoSEQ multiplex PCR; TCRdb keeps only in-frame clonotypes and omits some of them. The repertoire holds roughly 310,000 clones, around 91% seen once, with around a tenth in the top ten. Specimen: PBMCs or T cells enriched from blood (not recorded which). These receptors were collected from a middle-aged woman who had recovered from COVID-19.

This clone was detected ten times or more. The same CDR3 can be traced to other DNA sequences in this sample. The chain recombines TRBV7-9 with TRBJ2-7; D is unclear. The CDR3 sequence is 13 residues long. Germline CDR1 and CDR2: SEHNR and FQNEAQ (reference sequence). V gave up 2 bases and J gave up 4 bases, with 9 bases separating them. CDR3 amino acids: CASSLQGDYEQYF. The DNA of the CDR3 is TGTGCCAGCAGCTTACAAGGAGATTACGAGCAGTACTTC.

The chain employs TRBV5-1 and TRBJ2-3, with D possibly matching TRBD1 (5 bases). Trimming took 1 base from V and 6 from J, leaving 15 bases between them. Germline values: CDR1 SGHRS, CDR2 YFSETQ. This CDR3 comprises 15 residues. CDR3 amino acids: CASSLIGAILDTQYF. The CDR3 DNA follows: TGCGCCAGCAGCTTGATAGGGGCGATCCTGGATACGCAGTATTTT.

The V gene is TRBV19, the J gene TRBJ2-2, with 13 bases aligning to TRBD2. Trimming cost V 7 bases and J 1 base; bases outside gene matches: 12. Germline CDR1 LNHDA, CDR2 SQIVND (reference sequence). This CDR3 has 19 amino acids. Here the CDR3 DNA reads TGTGCCAGTACCAAATACACTAGCGGGGGGGATAAGAACACCGGGGAGCTGTTTTTT. Translating gives CASTKYTSGGDKNTGELFF.

The chain employs TRBV28 and TRBJ2-7; D may be TRBD1 (5 bases). The CDR3 is 14 amino acids. Germline values: CDR1 MDHEN, CDR2 SYDVKM. Trimming shortened V by 6 bases and J by 6 bases, and 18 bases separated the two germline ends. The chain's CDR3 is CASSPGVGRREQYF. Here the CDR3 DNA reads TGTGCCAGCAGCCCAGGCGTGGGGCGGCGCGAGCAGTACTTC.

The count of this clone is one. The genes are TRBV30 and TRBJ1-1; possibly TRBD1 for D (5 bases). This CDR3 is built from 14 residues. The germline V and J ends were trimmed by 4 bases and 11 bases, with 23 bases remaining between them. The germline gives CDR1 GTSNPN, CDR2 SVGIG (reference sequence). The CDR3, as DNA: TGTGCCTGGAAAAGAAAGGGACTTGGCCCCAAGGCTTTCTTT. Protein sequence: CAWKRKGLGPKAFF.

This clone was counted between two and nine times. CDR3 bases: TGCGCCAGCCACAGGGACCAAGAGACCCAGTACTTC. As protein: CASHRDQETQYF. The rearrangement uses TRBV5-1 and TRBJ2-5; tentative D call: TRBD1 (6 bases). V was shortened by 7 bases and J by 0 bases, with 7 bases between the two germline ends. Germline V CDR1 and CDR2: SGHRS, YFSETQ. The CDR3 is 12 amino acids.

This chain uses TRBV18 with TRBJ2-5; tentative D call: TRBD2 (6 bases). The ends were cut back, 5 bases at V and 4 bases at J, with 17 bases in the middle. The CDR3 spans 15 residues. Per the germline V gene, CDR1 is KGHSH and CDR2 is LQKENI. CDR3 protein: CASSTLGGGGETQYF. The CDR3 bases are TGTGCCAGCTCAACCCTCGGGGGAGGAGGAGAGACCCAGTACTTC.

CDR3 sequence reads: CASSRTGGSYGYTF. In nucleotides, the CDR3 is TGTGCCAGCAGTAGAACAGGGGGCAGCTATGGCTACACCTTC. V gene TRBV27 combines with J gene TRBJ1-2; TRBD1 agrees at 9 bases. Germline lookup yields CDR1 MNHEY and CDR2 SMNVEV (reference sequence). The length of the CDR3 is 14 residues. Germline trimming cut 5 bases from V and 4 bases from J; bases unmatched to any gene: 5.

The V and J genes are TRBV6-4 and TRBJ2-7, with TRBD2 matching over 10 bases. The CDR3 extends over 16 amino acids. With 1 base clipped from V and 2 bases from J, the junction kept 5 bases outside the gene matches. Germline CDR1 reads MRHNA; CDR2 reads SNTAGT. The CDR3 nucleotides read TGTGCCAGCAGTGACTTCACTAGCGGGAAGACCTACGAGCAGTACTTC. This sequence encodes CASSDFTSGKTYEQYF.